This TCR beta chain was recovered during a study of blood T cell repertoires in COVID-19. Background on the study: The origin of the acute and convalescent COVID-19 samples was the United States, Italy and Spain. From T cells, B-cell-depleted T cells, or PBMCs came the material, which was cDNA or gDNA.

Per germline, CDR1 SGHNT and CDR2 YENEEA. The CDR3 consists of 16 residues. Losses at the gene ends were 3 bases for V and 3 bases for J; bases not matched to a gene: 9. In assigning cohorts, the study relied on participant-reported clinical history. Authors' methods: Using reference gene primer amplification, nucleated cell counts were estimated. The repertoire was sequenced with immunoSEQ multiplex PCR; TCRdb's copy has only in-frame clones and lacks some. That table gives V, J and clone size, and the DNA gave D and trimming. This repertoire shows around 150,000 clones, more than 75% found once; its top ten account for around 7%.

The sample was PBMCs or T cells enriched from blood (not recorded which). The sequence was collected from a woman between 45 and 60 years old who had recovered from COVID-19. The V and J genes are TRBV11-3 and TRBJ2-7, with 9 positions matching TRBD1. CDR3 protein: CASSLTHLGQGYEQYF. The CDR3 region has the DNA TGTGCCAGCAGCTTGACCCACTTGGGACAGGGCTACGAGCAGTACTTC.